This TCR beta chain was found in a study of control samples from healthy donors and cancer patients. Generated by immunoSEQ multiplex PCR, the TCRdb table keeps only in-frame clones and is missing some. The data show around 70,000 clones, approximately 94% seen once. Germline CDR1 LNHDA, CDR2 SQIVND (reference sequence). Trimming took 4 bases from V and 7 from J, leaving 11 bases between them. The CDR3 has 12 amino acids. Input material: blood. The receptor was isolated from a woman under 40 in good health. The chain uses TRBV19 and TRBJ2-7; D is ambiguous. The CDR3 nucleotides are TGTGCCAGTAGTAACTCCCGTATGGAGCAGTACTTC. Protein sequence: CASSNSRMEQYF.